This T cell receptor beta chain emerged from a study of shared clonotypes between healthy human individuals. General observations from the study: Tissues were not sampled, only blood, and their repertoires likely differ.

Germline lookup yields CDR1 PRHDT and CDR2 FYEKMQ (reference sequence). The CDR3 is 14 residues long. V shed 3 bases and J shed 1 base, with 10 bases lying between them. Naive CD8 populations comprised CD45RO-negative cells positively selected for CCR7, excluding terminally differentiated effector memory CD45RA+ cells. Sequencing used immunoSEQ multiplex PCR; TCRdb keeps in-frame clones, though not all of them. The sample consists of about 580,000 clones, about 98% of them appearing once. In the case of this clone: The antigen is unknown.

Sequenced material: naive CD8+ T cells sorted from blood. V gene TRBV13 combines with J gene TRBJ2-7; no definite D call. The TCR was taken from a man younger than 40 in good health. CDR3 sequence reads: CASSLSLSSYEQYF. For the CDR3, the DNA is TGTGCCAGCAGCTTGTCCTTATCGTCCTACGAGCAGTACTTC.